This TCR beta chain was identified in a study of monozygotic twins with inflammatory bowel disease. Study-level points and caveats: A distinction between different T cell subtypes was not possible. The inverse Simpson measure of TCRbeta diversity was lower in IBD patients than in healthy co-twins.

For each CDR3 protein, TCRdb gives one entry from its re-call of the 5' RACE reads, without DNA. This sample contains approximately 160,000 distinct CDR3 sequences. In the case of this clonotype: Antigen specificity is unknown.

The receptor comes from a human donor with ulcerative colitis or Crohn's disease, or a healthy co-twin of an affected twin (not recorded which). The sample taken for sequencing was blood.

The CDR3 spells CASSLGTHNEQFF. V and J are TRBV5-6 and TRBJ2-1; the TCRdb D gene call, TRBD2, has no DNA to confirm it. Germline CDR1 and CDR2: SGHDT and YYEEEE. This CDR3 spans 13 amino acids.